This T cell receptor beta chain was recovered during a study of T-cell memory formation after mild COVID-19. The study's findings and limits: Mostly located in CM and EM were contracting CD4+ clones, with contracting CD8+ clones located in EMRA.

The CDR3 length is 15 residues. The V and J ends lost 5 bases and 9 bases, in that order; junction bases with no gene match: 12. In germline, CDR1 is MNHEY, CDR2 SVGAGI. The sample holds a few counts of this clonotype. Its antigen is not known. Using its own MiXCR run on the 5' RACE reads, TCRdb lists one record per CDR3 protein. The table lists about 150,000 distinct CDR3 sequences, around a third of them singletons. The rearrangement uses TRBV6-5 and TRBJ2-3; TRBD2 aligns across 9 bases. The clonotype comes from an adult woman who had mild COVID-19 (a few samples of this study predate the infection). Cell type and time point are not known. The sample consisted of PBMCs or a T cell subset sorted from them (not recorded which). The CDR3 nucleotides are TGTGCCAGCAGTCTAGCGGGACCCCCCCGGGACACGCAGTATTTT. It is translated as CASSLAGPPRDTQYF.